Listed here is a single TCR beta chain. Its cognate antigen is unknown. Relative to the germline gene, one junction end is altered; a read error may explain this. Repertoires were generated with immunoSEQ multiplex PCR, while TCRdb's copy carries only in-frame clones and drops some. Among 100,000 or so clones, about 95% were seen once, and the ten largest hold roughly 0.82%. Germline loops: CDR1 SSHAT, CDR2 FNYEAQ (reference sequence). The CDR3 extends over 15 amino acids. This record belongs to a study of cytomegalovirus exposure and HLA in healthy donors. General study results and limits: Subsequent analysis revealed that first-cohort TCR clusters tended to co-occur in the roughly 120 validation repertoires. The study recorded over 150 TCR beta chains that were cytomegalovirus-associated.

Sequencing was done on a sample of PBMCs. The sequence was obtained from a woman younger than 30 in good health and CMV-seronegative. The chain carries TRBV7-7 and TRBJ2-1, with D possibly matching TRBD2 (5 bases). This CDR3 reads CASSQDYDPYNEQFF. CDR3 bases: TGTGCTAGCAGCCAAGACTACGACCCCTACAATGAGCAGTTCTTC.